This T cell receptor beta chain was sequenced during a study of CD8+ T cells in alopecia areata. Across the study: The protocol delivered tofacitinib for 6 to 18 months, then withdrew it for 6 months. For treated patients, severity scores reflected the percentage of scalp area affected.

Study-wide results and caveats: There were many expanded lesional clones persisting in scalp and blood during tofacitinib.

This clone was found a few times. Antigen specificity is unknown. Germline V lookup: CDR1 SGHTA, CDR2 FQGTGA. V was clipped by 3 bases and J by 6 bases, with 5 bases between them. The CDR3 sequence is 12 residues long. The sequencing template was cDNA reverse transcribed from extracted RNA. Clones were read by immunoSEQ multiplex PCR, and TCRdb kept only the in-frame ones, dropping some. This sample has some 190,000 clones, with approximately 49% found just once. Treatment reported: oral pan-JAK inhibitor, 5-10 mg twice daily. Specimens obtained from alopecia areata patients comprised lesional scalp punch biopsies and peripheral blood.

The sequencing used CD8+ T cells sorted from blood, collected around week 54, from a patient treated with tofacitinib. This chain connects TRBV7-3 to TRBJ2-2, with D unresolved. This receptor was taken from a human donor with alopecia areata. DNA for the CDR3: TGTGCCAGCAGCTTTAAGGCCGGGGAGCTGTTTTTT. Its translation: CASSFKAGELFF.